This note documents a single T cell receptor beta chain sequence. Its matching antigen is unknown. The PCR was carried out with 60 Vbeta primers and 13 Jbeta primers. The data were produced by immunoSEQ multiplex PCR, yet TCRdb's version contains in-frame clones alone and is incomplete. The sample lists 110,000 or so clones; roughly 80% were seen once. This record belongs to a study of cytomegalovirus exposure and HLA in healthy donors. In germline, CDR1 is MNHEY, CDR2 SVGAGI. This CDR3 has 15 residues. The V segment lost 5 bases and the J segment 6 bases; nucleotides outside the gene matches: 10. All donors participated as healthy donors of bone marrow. Study-wide findings and caveats: Immune exposure information comprised only CMV serostatus. In the analysis, some V segments, TRBV6-2 and TRBV6-3 included, were excluded as indistinguishable. Several of the most significant clusters were apparently associated with common viral pathogens in a later analysis.

The chain employs TRBV6-5 and TRBJ2-1, with 7 bases matching TRBD1. The TCR originated in a woman in her 40s in good health and CMV-seropositive. Sequences were obtained from PBMCs. CDR3 nucleotide sequence: TGTGCCAGCAGTCGACAGGGTAATGGTATCAATGAGCAGTTCTTC. Its translation: CASSRQGNGINEQFF.